The 23 T cell receptor beta chains in this list originate from one sample, sequenced in a study of T cell responses to AZD1222 COVID-19 vaccine. Assay: immunoSEQ multiplex PCR; the TCRdb copy retains only in-frame clones and omits some. The table includes some 120,000 clones, over 75% detected once. Sequences were derived from peripheral blood, sampled on day 0 of MenACWY control vaccination. Receptors were obtained from an adult in good health.

V gene TRBV11-2 combines with J gene TRBJ2-7; 11 bases match TRBD1. CDR1 and CDR2 (germline): SGHAT, FQNNGV. CDR3 length: 16 amino acids. The ends lost 5 bases at V and 2 bases at J; junction bases unmatched: 8. DNA of the CDR3: TGTGCCAGCAGCCCGAATTCGGGACAGGGGGCCTACGAGCAGTACTTC. Translated, it gives CASSPNSGQGAYEQYF.

This sequence joins TRBV27 and TRBJ2-1; D is perhaps TRBD2 (6 bases). Germline V lookup: CDR1 MNHEY, CDR2 SMNVEV (reference sequence). This CDR3 is 15 amino acids long. V lost 2 bases, J lost 7 bases, and 15 bases lay in between. The CDR3 reads CASSLRASVRNEQFF. Written as DNA, the CDR3 is TGTGCCAGCAGTTTACGGGCTAGCGTAAGGAATGAGCAGTTCTTC.

This chain connects TRBV28 to TRBJ1-5; D not certain. CDR1 is MDHEN, CDR2 SYDVKM, per germline. The CDR3 extends over 12 amino acids. Between the trimmed V and J ends, which lost 3 bases and 6 bases, there was a span of 6 bases. CDR3 bases: TGTGCCAGCAGTTTGGGGAGTCAGCCCCAGCATTTT. It encodes CASSLGSQPQHF.

The sample holds one count of this clone. This chain joins TRBV18 and TRBJ1-5, with 9 bases that match TRBD1. The CDR3 contains 16 residues. The ends lost 6 bases at V and 9 bases at J; junction bases unmatched: 15. CDR1 is KGHSH and CDR2 is LQKENI in the germline V gene. For the CDR3, the DNA is TGTGCCAGCTCCCCCGGGTTCCGGGACAGGGAGCCGCCCCAGCATTTT. This encodes CASSPGFRDREPPQHF.

The chain employs TRBV3-1 (or the pseudogene TRBV3-2) and TRBJ1-5; 8 bases fit TRBD1. There are 14 residues in the CDR3. V shed 5 bases, J shed 6 bases, and the junction held 6 bases outside the gene matches. Germline-derived CDR1 and CDR2 are LGHDT and YNNKEL (reference sequence). DNA for the CDR3: TGTGCCAGCAGCGGGGACAGGCTGGGTCAGCCCCAGCATTTT. Protein product: CASSGDRLGQPQHF.

The chain couples TRBV5-1 to TRBJ1-4; perhaps TRBD1 as D (5 bases). The CDR3 has 15 amino acids. The V gene lost 0 bases and the J gene lost 8 bases, with 14 bases spanning the gap. CDR1 is SGHRS and CDR2 is YFSETQ in the germline V gene. The CDR3 DNA reads TGCGCCAGCAGCTTGGGACTCCGGGACGACGAAAAACTGTTTTTT. Translation gives CASSLGLRDDEKLFF.

The chain has TRBV2 and TRBJ1-2; D not resolved. Trimming stripped 6 bases from V and 5 bases from J, with 7 bases between. There are 11 residues in the CDR3. CDR1 SNHLY and CDR2 FYNNEI come from the germline V gene. The CDR3 coding sequence is TGTGCCAGCAGAGGCCTTTATGGCTACACCTTC. This sequence encodes CASRGLYGYTF. Looking up the rest from reference TRBV2 and TRBJ1-2 gives the full variable domain: EPEVTQTPSHQVTQMGQEVILRCVPISNHLYFYWYRQILGQKVEFLVSFYNNEISEKSEIFDDQFSVERPDGSNFTLKIRSTKLEDSAMYFCASRGLYGYTFGSGTRLTVV.

In its sample, this clone was seen a few times. This sequence joins TRBV24-1 and TRBJ2-7; D is unclear. This CDR3 comprises 12 residues. Germline V lookup: CDR1 KGHDR, CDR2 SFDVKD. V lost 3 bases and J 7 bases, leaving 9 bases between the germline ends. CDR3 in amino acids: CATSDTSTEQYF. The CDR3 nucleotides are TGTGCCACCAGTGATACCTCCACTGAGCAGTACTTC.

V and J are TRBV3-1 (or the pseudogene TRBV3-2) and TRBJ1-2; 7 nucleotides match TRBD1. CDR1 and CDR2 from the germline V gene are LGHDT and YNNKEL (reference sequence). CDR3 length: 17 residues. V shed 0 bases, J shed 2 bases, and the junction held 9 bases outside the gene matches. The CDR3 DNA is TGTGCCAGCAGCCAAGAGGGGGCCGGGGGACAGAACTATGGCTACACCTTC. Residues: CASSQEGAGGQNYGYTF.

V is TRBV4-2 and J is TRBJ1-2, with 12 positions matching TRBD1. This CDR3 is 14 amino acids long. V was pared by 0 bases and J by 12 bases, with 5 bases of the junction left unmatched. The germline V gene has CDR1 LGHNA and CDR2 YNFKEQ. The CDR3 here is CASSQELGQGAHTF. The CDR3 coding sequence is TGTGCCAGCAGCCAAGAACTGGGACAGGGGGCCCACACCTTC.

This clone was seen a few times. This rearrangement joins TRBV7-2 to TRBJ2-7, with D possibly TRBD2 on 6 matching bases. Germline values: CDR1 SGHTA, CDR2 FQGNSA. The CDR3 length is 17 residues. Trimming removed 5 bases from V and 3 bases from J, with 23 bases in between. The CDR3 coding sequence is TGTGCCAGCAGCCCTCGGGTTAGCGGAATGCTAAACTACGAGCAGTACTTC. Amino acids: CASSPRVSGMLNYEQYF.

V and J are TRBV11-2 and TRBJ2-2, with 7 bases identical to TRBD1. V was clipped by 6 bases and J by 5 bases; unmatched bases: 3. The CDR3 length is 13 residues. Germline loops: CDR1 SGHAT, CDR2 FQNNGV. The CDR3 spells CASRGGRTGELFF. DNA of the CDR3: TGTGCCAGCAGAGGGGGCAGGACCGGGGAGCTGTTTTTT.

The gene calls are TRBV5-1 and TRBJ2-5, with TRBD1 matching over 7 bases. Germline V CDR1 and CDR2: SGHRS, YFSETQ. The CDR3 contains 13 residues. The junction had 6 bases not matched to a gene; V was cut back by 5 bases and J by 5 bases. CDR3: CASRTGSVETQYF. As DNA, the CDR3 is TGCGCCAGCAGGACAGGGTCCGTGGAGACCCAGTACTTC.

V is TRBV9 and J is TRBJ2-5, with D unclear. This CDR3 is 14 amino acids long. The V end was cut by 4 bases, the J end by 2 bases, with 12 bases between. Germline lookup yields CDR1 SGDLS and CDR2 YYNGEE. In DNA form, the CDR3 reads TGTGCCAGCAGCCCCTACGCGACTCAAGAGACCCAGTACTTC. This sequence encodes CASSPYATQETQYF.

The chain has TRBV5-4 and TRBJ2-7; 9 nucleotides match TRBD1. CDR3 length: 15 amino acids. The trim removed 0 bases at V and 3 bases at J, leaving 4 bases unmatched. Germline V gene sequence: CDR1 SGHNT, CDR2 YYREEE (reference sequence). DNA of the CDR3: TGTGCCAGCAGCTTGGCAGGGACAGGGCTCTACGAGCAGTACTTC. Encoded protein: CASSLAGTGLYEQYF.

The rearrangement joins TRBV6-4 to TRBJ1-1, with unresolved D. Germline CDR1 and CDR2: MRHNA and SNTAGT. This CDR3 is 14 amino acids long. The V gene lost 3 bases and the J gene lost 1 base, with 9 bases spanning the gap. The DNA of the CDR3 is TGTGCCAGCAGTGATAAAAGTAGGAACACTGAAGCTTTCTTT. Translating gives CASSDKSRNTEAFF.

V gene TRBV6-5 combines with J gene TRBJ1-2; D unresolved. CDR1 and CDR2 from the germline V gene are MNHEY and SVGAGI. The V gene lost 7 bases and the J gene lost 0 bases, with 12 bases spanning the gap. This CDR3 is 14 amino acids long. CDR3 nucleotide sequence: TGTGCCAGCACCCGGACGCAAGCTAACTATGGCTACACCTTC. This sequence encodes CASTRTQANYGYTF.

This chain connects TRBV6-2 or TRBV6-3 to TRBJ1-5, with 7 bases matching TRBD1. Germline lookup yields CDR1 MNHEY and CDR2 SVGEGT. The CDR3 totals 15 residues. Unmatched junction bases numbered 7, after V lost 5 bases and J lost 3 bases. CDR3 sequence: CASSRTGFDNQPQHF. CDR3 bases: TGTGCCAGCAGTCGGACAGGTTTCGACAATCAGCCCCAGCATTTT.

In DNA, the CDR3 is TGCGCCAGCAGTGAGTTCCTAGCGGGAGCGCCCGGGGAGCTGTTTTTT. Its protein product is CASSEFLAGAPGELFF. The chain has TRBV10-1 and TRBJ2-2; 10 bases fit TRBD2. Germline V gene data show CDR1 as WNHNN and CDR2 as SYGVQD (reference sequence). J was trimmed by 6 bases and V by 1 base; bases with no gene match: 5. This CDR3 is built from 16 residues.

Only one count was recorded for this clone. This chain connects TRBV6-5 to TRBJ1-1, with D perhaps TRBD1 (6 bases). The ends were cut back, 5 bases at V and 1 base at J, with 11 bases in the middle. This CDR3 is built from 14 residues. In germline, CDR1 is MNHEY, CDR2 SVGAGI. The DNA of the CDR3 is TGTGCCAGCAGTCCACAGGGAAGGAACACTGAAGCTTTCTTT. Protein sequence: CASSPQGRNTEAFF.

The chain employs TRBV30 and TRBJ2-7, with unresolved D. Trimming cost V 6 bases and J 6 bases, with 9 bases left between them. The CDR3 has 10 amino acids. Looked up from germline, CDR1 is GTSNPN and CDR2 is SVGIG (reference sequence). CDR3 coding DNA: TGTGCCTGCCGAATTGTCGAGCAGTACTTC. This translates into CACRIVEQYF.

The chain links TRBV28 to TRBJ2-3, with TRBD2 matching over 13 bases. CDR1 MDHEN and CDR2 SYDVKM come from the germline V gene. The CDR3 length is 18 residues. After removal of 4 bases from V and 0 bases from J, the junction contained 7 bases not matched to a gene. CDR3 region: CASSSTSGRGSSTDTQYF. The CDR3, as DNA: TGTGCCAGCAGTTCAACTAGCGGGAGGGGTTCTAGCACAGATACGCAGTATTTT.

The chain uses TRBV2 and TRBJ1-1; D not certain. Germline V gene data show CDR1 as SNHLY and CDR2 as FYNNEI. Trimming left V 7 bases short and J 7 bases short, with 19 bases between. This CDR3 has 14 amino acids. The CDR3 DNA is TGTGCCAGCATCAAGAACGGGGAACCAGGTGAAGCTTTCTTT. Protein: CASIKNGEPGEAFF.